A selection of T cell receptor beta chains follows, all from one sample in a study of shared clonotypes between healthy human individuals. Some clones are missing from TCRdb's copy, which holds only in-frame ones; the method was immunoSEQ multiplex PCR. The sample holds some 480,000 clones; roughly 78% are singletons and the top ten take approximately 12%. The specimen was PBMCs. The receptors come from a woman in her forties in good health. Some clones in this sample may be carry-over from other donors' samples. The CDR3 runs from the conserved cysteine through the conserved F or W. The D gene is left open where the match is weak. A row's size may be missing; if present it is once, few, many or a size class.

J | D | V | size | CDR3 | DNA
TRBJ2-1 | NA | TRBV4-3 | NA | CASSQDSVGILNNEQFF | TGCGCCAGCAGCCAAGATTCCGTGGGGATTCTGAACAATGAGCAGTTCTTC
TRBJ1-1 | NA | TRBV14 | many | CASSLTGWTEAFF | TGTGCCAGCAGTCTTACAGGGTGGACTGAAGCTTTCTTT
TRBJ2-5 | NA | TRBV2 | NA | CASSGTGKETQYF | TGTGCCAGCAGTGGGACCGGAAAAGAGACCCAGTACTTC
TRBJ1-2 | TRBD1 | TRBV28 | NA | CASTGSGGGYTF | TGTGCCAGCACCGGATCAGGGGGTGGCTACACCTTC
TRBJ2-2 | TRBD1 | TRBV6-1 | NA | CASSELPGQGSGELFF | TGTGCCAGCAGTGAACTCCCGGGACAGGGGTCCGGGGAGCTGTTTTTT
TRBJ2-7 | NA | TRBV30 | NA | CAWSVGAVSEQYF | TGTGCCTGGAGTGTAGGGGCAGTCTCCGAGCAGTACTTC
TRBJ2-7 | NA | TRBV5-1 | NA | CASSLDVGVEQYF | TGCGCCAGCAGCTTGGACGTCGGGGTCGAGCAGTACTTC
TRBJ2-7 | NA | TRBV5-8 | NA | CASSLGSSYEQYF | TGTGCCAGCAGCTTGGGCAGCTCCTACGAGCAGTACTTC
TRBJ2-1 | NA | TRBV7-8 | NA | CASSEASVSYNEQFF | TGTGCCAGCAGCGAGGCTAGCGTTTCCTACAATGAGCAGTTCTTC
TRBJ2-3 | NA | TRBV13 | NA | CASSLVPDTQYF | TGTGCCAGCAGCTTAGTTCCAGATACGCAGTATTTT
TRBJ2-7 | TRBD2 | TRBV2 | NA | CASSVTSGVYEQYF | TGTGCCAGCAGTGTGACTAGCGGGGTTTACGAGCAGTACTTC
TRBJ2-1 | TRBD1 | TRBV10-1 | NA | CASSERTGGRDEQFF | TGCGCCAGCAGTGAGAGGACAGGGGGGAGGGATGAGCAGTTCTTC
TRBJ2-1 | NA | TRBV5-4 | NA | CASSLDVAEQFF | TGTGCCAGCAGCTTGGATGTAGCGGAGCAGTTCTTC
TRBJ1-2 | NA | TRBV28 | NA | CASSAIGTDYGYTF | TGTGCCAGCAGCGCCATCGGGACGGACTATGGCTACACCTTC
TRBJ2-7 | NA | TRBV30 | NA | CAWSVRTGSVSYEQYF | TGTGCCTGGAGTGTAAGAACGGGCTCTGTATCCTACGAGCAGTACTTC
TRBJ1-3 | NA | TRBV5-1 | NA | CASSFGIGNTIYF | TGCGCCAGCAGCTTTGGGATAGGAAACACCATATATTTT
TRBJ2-2 | NA | TRBV27 | NA | CASSLYGARTGELFF | TGTGCCAGCAGTTTATACGGGGCACGGACCGGGGAGCTGTTTTTT
TRBJ2-2 | NA | TRBV28 | NA | CASRQRSGELFF | TGTGCCAGCAGGCAGAGGTCCGGGGAGCTGTTTTTT
TRBJ2-7 | NA | TRBV6-6 | NA | CASSYDSSYEQYF | TGTGCCAGCAGTTACGACAGTAGCTACGAGCAGTACTTC
TRBJ2-1 | TRBD2 | TRBV10-3 | NA | CATATTSGEYNEQFF | TGTGCCACCGCAACGACTAGCGGGGAATACAATGAGCAGTTCTTC
TRBJ2-7 | TRBD1 | TRBV15 | many | CATSRERTGAYEQYF | TGTGCCACCAGCAGAGAGCGGACAGGGGCCTACGAGCAGTACTTC
TRBJ2-7 | NA | TRBV29-1 | few | CSVGRQYEQYF | TGCAGCGTCGGGCGACAGTACGAGCAGTACTTC
TRBJ2-1 | TRBD1 | TRBV7-3 | NA | CASSFRDRLFF | TGTGCCAGCAGCTTCCGGGACAGGTTGTTCTTC
TRBJ2-1 | NA | TRBV5-6 | NA | CASSLAMVSGYNEQFF | TGTGCCAGCAGCTTGGCAATGGTTAGCGGCTACAATGAGCAGTTCTTC
TRBJ1-1 | NA | TRBV7-9 | NA | CASSLVGANTEAFF | TGTGCCAGCAGCTTAGTAGGCGCCAACACTGAAGCTTTCTTT
TRBJ2-5 | TRBD1 | TRBV7-9 | NA | CASKRGGGETQYF | TGTGCCAGCAAACGAGGGGGCGGAGAGACCCAGTACTTC
TRBJ2-5 | TRBD2 | TRBV9 | NA | CASSLGASGRKETQYF | TGTGCCAGCAGTCTAGGGGCTAGCGGGAGAAAAGAGACCCAGTACTTC
TRBJ2-1 | NA | TRBV28 | NA | CASRSPGEQFF | TGTGCCAGCAGGTCCCCGGGTGAGCAGTTCTTC
TRBJ2-5 | TRBD1 | TRBV5-1 | NA | CASSDLGQTQETQYF | TGCGCCAGCAGCGACCTGGGACAGACACAAGAGACCCAGTACTTC
TRBJ2-1 | TRBD1 | TRBV27 | NA | CATARDRRVQEQFF | TGTGCCACCGCCCGGGACAGGCGAGTTCAGGAGCAGTTCTTC
TRBJ2-4 | TRBD2 | TRBV28 | NA | CASSGLAGLAKNIQYF | TGTGCCAGCAGTGGACTAGCGGGACTAGCCAAAAACATTCAGTACTTC
TRBJ2-3 | NA | TRBV2 | NA | CACTTKSTDTQYF | TGTGCCTGTACGACTAAGAGCACAGATACGCAGTATTTT
TRBJ1-4 | NA | TRBV15 | NA | CATSPGGRGYEKLFF | TGTGCCACCAGCCCCGGGGGGCGCGGGTATGAAAAACTGTTTTTT
TRBJ1-3 | NA | TRBV30 | few | CAWSVASGNTIYF | TGTGCCTGGAGTGTGGCCTCTGGAAACACCATATATTTT
TRBJ1-2 | NA | TRBV28 | NA | CASSLPARGVTDGYTF | TGTGCCAGCAGTTTACCCGCCCGAGGGGTTACTGATGGCTACACCTTC
TRBJ1-2 | TRBD1 | TRBV5-1 | NA | CASLGTDGYTF | TGCGCCAGCTTGGGGACAGATGGCTACACCTTC
TRBJ1-2 | TRBD1 | TRBV29-1 | few | CSVEVEGDRGEINYGYTF | TGCAGCGTTGAAGTCGAAGGGGACAGGGGCGAAATTAACTATGGCTACACCTTC
TRBJ2-3 | NA | TRBV12-2 | once | CASRGAGTSGIHTDTQYF | TGTGCAAGTCGCGGGGCGGGAACTAGCGGGATACATACAGATACGCAGTATTTT
TRBJ1-2 | TRBD1 | TRBV7-8 | NA | CASSVGQASYTF | TGTGCCAGCAGCGTCGGACAGGCTAGCTACACCTTC
TRBJ2-7 | NA | TRBV4-3 | NA | CASSPTRTSYEQYF | TGCGCCAGCAGCCCGACACGAACTTCCTACGAGCAGTACTTC
TRBJ2-2 | NA | TRBV19 | NA | CASSIRDLDTGELFF | TGTGCCAGTAGTATAAGGGACCTGGACACCGGGGAGCTGTTTTTT
TRBJ2-2 | TRBD2 | TRBV2 | NA | CASTLGLAGVSGELFF | TGTGCCAGCACCCTGGGTCTAGCGGGAGTTAGCGGGGAGCTGTTTTTT
TRBJ2-7 | NA | TRBV4-1 | NA | CASSPGTLSSYEQYF | TGCGCCAGCAGCCCCGGGACCCTCAGCTCCTACGAGCAGTACTTC
TRBJ2-7 | TRBD1 | TRBV18 | NA | CASSSGTGAYEQYF | TGTGCCAGCTCATCCGGGACAGGGGCGTACGAGCAGTACTTC
TRBJ2-1 | TRBD2 | TRBV10-2 | many | CASSEFRTSGRANEQFF | TGCGCCAGCAGTGAGTTCCGGACTAGCGGGAGGGCGAATGAGCAGTTCTTC
TRBJ1-2 | NA | TRBV6-5 | NA | CASSGGGRGYGYTF | TGTGCCAGCAGTGGTGGGGGGAGAGGGTATGGCTACACCTTC